The 4 T cell receptor beta chains presented below share a single source sample, sequenced in a study of Ad26.COV2.S vaccination and SARS-CoV-2 variants. The treatment here: roughly 18 received Ad26.COV2.S at low or high dose, single or two shots; several received placebo; per-sample allocation not given. Specimens were obtained on day 63 following the first vaccine or placebo injection. Here immunoSEQ multiplex PCR was the method, and the copy in TCRdb shows in-frame clones only, minus some. Of about 280,000 clones listed, more than 70% are singletons. This specimen was peripheral blood, taken in a trial of Ad26.COV2.S vaccine versus placebo. The receptors stem from a person between 18 and 65 years old who received the Ad26.COV2.S COVID-19 vaccine or a placebo.

J is TRBJ1-1 and V is TRBV7-9; no clear D. Germline-derived CDR1 and CDR2 are SEHNR and FQNEAQ (reference sequence). CDR3 size: 13 residues. Trimming cost V 2 bases and J 5 bases, with 9 bases left between them. DNA of the CDR3: TGTGCCAGCAGCTTAAATGTTGGAACTGAAGCTTTCTTT. Its translation is CASSLNVGTEAFF. Full variable domain (outside the CDR3, taken from reference TRBV7-9 and TRBJ1-1): DTGVSQNPRHKITKRGQNVTFRCDPISEHNRLYWYRQTLGQGPEFLTYFQNEAQLEKSRLLSDRFSAERPKGSFSTLEIQRTEQGDSAMYLCASSLNVGTEAFFGQGTRLTVV.

This clone has only one observation. The chain carries TRBV30 and TRBJ1-4; D call uncertain. Per the germline V gene, CDR1 is GTSNPN and CDR2 is SVGIG (reference sequence). This CDR3 is 12 amino acids long. V lost 2 bases and J 10 bases, leaving 11 bases between the germline ends. Here the CDR3 reads CAWSFAVGKLFF. CDR3 DNA: TGTGCCTGGAGTTTCGCGGTCGGAAAACTGTTTTTT.

The gene calls are TRBV6-4 and TRBJ2-1; possibly TRBD1 or TRBD2 for D (5 bases each). The germline gives CDR1 MRHNA, CDR2 SNTAGT. The germline V and J ends were trimmed by 4 bases and 1 base, with 8 bases remaining between them. The CDR3 runs to 14 residues. CDR3 residues: CASSVGESYNEQFF. CDR3 DNA: TGTGCCAGCAGTGTGGGGGAGTCCTACAATGAGCAGTTCTTC.

J is TRBJ1-1 and V is TRBV12-3 or TRBV12-4, with D perhaps matching TRBD1 (6 bases). The V and J ends lost 7 bases and 4 bases respectively, with 13 bases between them. This CDR3 spans 13 amino acids. The CDR3 DNA reads TGTGCCAGCACCCTTAAAGGGGGCACTGAAGCTTTCTTT. Protein: CASTLKGGTEAFF.